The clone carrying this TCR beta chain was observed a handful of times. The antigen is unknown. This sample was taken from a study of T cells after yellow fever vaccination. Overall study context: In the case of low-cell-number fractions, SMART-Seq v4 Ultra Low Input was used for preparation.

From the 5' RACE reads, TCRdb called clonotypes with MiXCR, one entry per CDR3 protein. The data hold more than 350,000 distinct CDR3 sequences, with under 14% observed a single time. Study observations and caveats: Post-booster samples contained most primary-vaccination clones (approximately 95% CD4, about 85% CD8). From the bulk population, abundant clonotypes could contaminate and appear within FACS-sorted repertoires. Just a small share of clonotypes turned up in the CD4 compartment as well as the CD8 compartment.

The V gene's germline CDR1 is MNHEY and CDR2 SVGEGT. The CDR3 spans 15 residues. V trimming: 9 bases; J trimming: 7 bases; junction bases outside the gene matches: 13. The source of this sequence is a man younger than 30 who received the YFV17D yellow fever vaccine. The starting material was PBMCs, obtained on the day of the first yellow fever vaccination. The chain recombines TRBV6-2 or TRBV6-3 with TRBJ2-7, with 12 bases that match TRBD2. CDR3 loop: CARKRTSGALGEQYV. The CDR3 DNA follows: TGTGCCAGGAAACGGACTAGCGGGGCCCTGGGAGAGCAGTACGTC.